The rows below give T cell receptor beta chains drawn from one sample of a study of shared clonotypes between healthy human individuals. TCRdb keeps only in-frame clones here, not all; method: immunoSEQ multiplex PCR. The sample consists of 2 million to 2.5 million clones, 80% to 95% of them appearing once. Sequencing was done on a sample of naive CD4+ T cells from PBMCs. These receptors all stem from a man between 18 and 35 years old in good health. Some clones in this sample may be carry-over from other donors' samples. The CDR3 runs from the conserved cysteine through the conserved F or W. The D gene is left open where the match is weak. Expanded clones are given a class, and other clones once, few, many or no size at all.

d_call clone_size j_call v_call cdr3_nt cdr3_aa
. . TRBJ2-1 TRBV28 TGTGCCAGCAGTCTTACAGGGATCAACTACAATGAGCAGTTCTTC CASSLTGINYNEQFF
TRBD2 . TRBJ2-1 TRBV9 TGTGCCAGCAGCGAATATCTCGGGACTACTCTGTTCTTC CASSEYLGTTLFF
. . TRBJ2-5 TRBV2 TGTGCCAGCAGTGACAGCGGCCAAGAGACCCAGTACTTC CASSDSGQETQYF
. . TRBJ1-2 TRBV19 TGTGCCAGTACTGATGGATTCCGGGGGCGTTGGAACTATGGCTACACCTTC CASTDGFRGRWNYGYTF
. . TRBJ1-2 TRBV27 TGTGCCAGCAGTTTAAAGGGGTCCGGGCACGCAGTCGGTGGCTACACCTTC CASSLKGSGHAVGGYTF
TRBD2 . TRBJ2-1 TRBV27 TGTGCCAGCAGTCTAACAGGGCTAGCGGGGACCTACAATGAGCAGTTCTTC CASSLTGLAGTYNEQFF
. once TRBJ2-2 TRBV18 TGTGCCAGCGCCCGGGAGACGGCTGTTAGCACCGGGGAGCTGTTTTTT CASARETAVSTGELFF
TRBD1 . TRBJ2-7 TRBV5-1 TGCGCCAGCAGCTTGACCGGGACAGGGGCCTACGAGCAGTACTTC CASSLTGTGAYEQYF
. . TRBJ1-3 TRBV30 TGTGCCGCCGGGACGGCGTTTGGAAACACCATATATTTT CAAGTAFGNTIYF
. . TRBJ1-5 TRBV7-9 TGTGCCAGCAGCCCCCTGCCCAATCAGCCCCAGCATTTT CASSPLPNQPQHF
. . TRBJ2-2 TRBV10-3 TGTGCCATCAGTGCTGGCGCGAACACCGGGGAGCTGTTTTTT CAISAGANTGELFF
. . TRBJ2-5 TRBV2 TGTGCCAGCAGTGTCGGCCAGTCTCTCTCCCAAGAGACCCAGTACTTC CASSVGQSLSQETQYF
. . TRBJ2-7 TRBV18 TGTGCCAGCTCACTAGGGCAGGGGAATATCTACGAGCAGTACTTC CASSLGQGNIYEQYF
TRBD2 . TRBJ2-3 TRBV4-1 TGCGCCAGCAGCCGGGGGACTAGCGGAAGCACAGATACGCAGTATTTT CASSRGTSGSTDTQYF
TRBD2 . TRBJ2-5 TRBV11-3 TGTGCCAGCAGCTCCCCCGGGGGGATGGAGACCCAGTACTTC CASSSPGGMETQYF
. many TRBJ1-3 TRBV9 TGTGCCAGCAGCCCACAGGCGCCAGACTCTGGAAACACCATATATTTT CASSPQAPDSGNTIYF